This T cell receptor beta chain was recovered during a study of blood T cell repertoires in COVID-19. Concerning this clone itself: Additional DNA sequences in this sample encode the identical CDR3.

The protocol was immunoSEQ multiplex PCR, while the TCRdb copy is restricted to in-frame clones and leaves out a portion. This sample has about 480,000 clones, with more than 70% found just once. This CDR3 contains 13 residues. Unmatched junction bases numbered 2, after V lost 4 bases and J lost 4 bases. The germline CDR1 and CDR2 sequences are LGHDT and YNNKEL (reference sequence). This TCR came from a woman in her forties or fifties with COVID-19, enrolled during active disease. The sequencing input was peripheral blood. This chain joins TRBV3-1 (or the pseudogene TRBV3-2) and TRBJ1-1, with TRBD1 matching 8 bases. The CDR3 here is CASSRTGGTEAFF. DNA for the CDR3: TGTGCCAGCAGCCGAACAGGGGGCACTGAAGCTTTCTTT.